This record covers a single TCR beta chain. Here immunoSEQ multiplex PCR was the method, and the copy in TCRdb shows in-frame clones only, minus some. The table has tens of thousands of clones, roughly 80% seen once. These data originate in a study of PD-L1 blockade in urothelial cancer. Specimen: PBMCs, collected around atezolizumab (anti-PD-L1) treatment. The receptor comes from a man in his 70s with urothelial cancer.

CDR3 in amino acids: CAATWAMNTEAFF. CDR3 nucleotide sequence: TGTGCCGCTACGTGGGCAATGAACACTGAAGCTTTCTTT. This chain uses TRBV6-5 with TRBJ1-1, with unresolved D. The ends were cut back, 11 bases at V and 0 bases at J, with 13 bases in the middle. The CDR3 extends over 13 amino acids. Germline V CDR1 and CDR2: MNHEY, SVGAGI.